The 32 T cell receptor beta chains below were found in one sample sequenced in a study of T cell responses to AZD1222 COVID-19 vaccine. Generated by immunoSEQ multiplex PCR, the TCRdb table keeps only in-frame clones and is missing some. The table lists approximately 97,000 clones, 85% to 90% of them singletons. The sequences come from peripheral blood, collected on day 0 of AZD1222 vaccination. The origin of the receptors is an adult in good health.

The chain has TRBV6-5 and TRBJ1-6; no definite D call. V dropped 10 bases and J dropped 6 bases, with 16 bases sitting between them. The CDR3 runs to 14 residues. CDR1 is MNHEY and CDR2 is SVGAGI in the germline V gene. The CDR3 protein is CATRRAVTNSPLHF. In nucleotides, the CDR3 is TGTGCCACCCGTCGGGCGGTGACTAATTCACCCCTCCACTTT.

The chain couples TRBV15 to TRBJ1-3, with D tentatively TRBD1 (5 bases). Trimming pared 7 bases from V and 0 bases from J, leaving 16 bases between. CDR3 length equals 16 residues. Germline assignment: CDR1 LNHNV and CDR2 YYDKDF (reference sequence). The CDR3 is CATTLLGAHSGNTIYF. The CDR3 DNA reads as TGTGCCACCACCCTGTTAGGGGCGCACTCTGGAAACACCATATATTTT.

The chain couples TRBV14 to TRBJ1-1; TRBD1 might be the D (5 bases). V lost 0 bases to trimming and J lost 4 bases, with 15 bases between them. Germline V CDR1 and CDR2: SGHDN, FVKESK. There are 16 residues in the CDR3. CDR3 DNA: TGTGCCAGCAGCCAAGATTGGGGCAGGGCGAGCACTGAAGCTTTCTTT. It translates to CASSQDWGRASTEAFF.

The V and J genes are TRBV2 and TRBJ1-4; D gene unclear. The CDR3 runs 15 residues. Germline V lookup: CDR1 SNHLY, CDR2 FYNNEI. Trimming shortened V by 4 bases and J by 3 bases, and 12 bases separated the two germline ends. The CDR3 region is CASSGQTSANEKLFF. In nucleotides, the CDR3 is TGTGCCAGCAGTGGCCAGACATCGGCTAATGAAAAACTGTTTTTT.

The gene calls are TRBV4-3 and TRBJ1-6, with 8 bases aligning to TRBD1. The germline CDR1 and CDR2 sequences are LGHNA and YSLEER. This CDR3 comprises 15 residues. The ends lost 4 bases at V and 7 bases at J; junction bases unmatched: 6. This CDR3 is CASSPTRGQNSPLHF. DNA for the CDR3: TGCGCCAGCAGCCCTACCAGGGGGCAGAATTCACCCCTCCACTTT.

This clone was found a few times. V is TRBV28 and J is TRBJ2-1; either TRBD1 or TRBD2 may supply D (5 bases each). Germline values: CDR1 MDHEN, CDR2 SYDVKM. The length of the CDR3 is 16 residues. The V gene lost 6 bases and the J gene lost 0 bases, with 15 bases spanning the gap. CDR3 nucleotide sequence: TGTGCCAGCAGCTTTGCCGGGACGAGCTCCTACAATGAGCAGTTCTTC. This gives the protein CASSFAGTSSYNEQFF. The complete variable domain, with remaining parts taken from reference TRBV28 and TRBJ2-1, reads DVKVTQSSRYLVKRTGEKVFLECVQDMDHENMFWYRQDPGLGLRLIYFSYDVKMKEKGDIPEGYSVSREKKERFSLILESASTNQTSMYLCASSFAGTSSYNEQFFGPGTRLTVL.

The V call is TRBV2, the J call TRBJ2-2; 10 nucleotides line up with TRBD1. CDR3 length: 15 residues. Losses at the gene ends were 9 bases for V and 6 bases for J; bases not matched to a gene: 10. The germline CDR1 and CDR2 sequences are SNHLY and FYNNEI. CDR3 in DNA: TGTGCCAGTAGAACCGGGACAGGGGAAGCCGGGGAGCTGTTTTTT. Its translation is CASRTGTGEAGELFF.

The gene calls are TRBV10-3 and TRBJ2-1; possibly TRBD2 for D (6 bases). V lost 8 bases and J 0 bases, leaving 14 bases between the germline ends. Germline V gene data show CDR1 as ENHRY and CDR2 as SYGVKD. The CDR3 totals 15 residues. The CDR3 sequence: CAIGEFGSSYNEQFF. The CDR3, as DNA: TGTGCCATCGGGGAGTTCGGGAGCTCCTACAATGAGCAGTTCTTC.

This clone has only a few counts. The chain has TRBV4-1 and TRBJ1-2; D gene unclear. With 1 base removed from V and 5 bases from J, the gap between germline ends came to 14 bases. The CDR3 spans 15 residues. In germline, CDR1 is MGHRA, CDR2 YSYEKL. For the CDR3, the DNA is TGCGCCAGCAGCCAAGTGATCCAGGCGACATATGGCTACACCTTC. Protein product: CASSQVIQATYGYTF.

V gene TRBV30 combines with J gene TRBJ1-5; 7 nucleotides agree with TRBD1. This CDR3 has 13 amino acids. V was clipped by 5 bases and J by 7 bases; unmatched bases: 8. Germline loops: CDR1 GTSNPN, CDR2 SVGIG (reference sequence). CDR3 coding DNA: TGTGCCTGGTCGACAGGGTTTGGGCAGCCCCAGCATTTT. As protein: CAWSTGFGQPQHF.

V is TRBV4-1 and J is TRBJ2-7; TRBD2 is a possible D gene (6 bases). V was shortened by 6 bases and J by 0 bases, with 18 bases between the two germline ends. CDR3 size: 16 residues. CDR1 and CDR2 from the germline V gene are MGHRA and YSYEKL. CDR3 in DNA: TGCGCCAGCAGACAAACCCCGGCGGGGAGCTCCTACGAGCAGTACTTC. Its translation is CASRQTPAGSSYEQYF.

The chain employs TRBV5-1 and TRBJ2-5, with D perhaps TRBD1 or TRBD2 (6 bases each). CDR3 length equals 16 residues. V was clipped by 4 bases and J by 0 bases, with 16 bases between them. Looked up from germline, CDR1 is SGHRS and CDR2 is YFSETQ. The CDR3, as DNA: TGCGCCAGCAGCAGGGGGGACGGAATATACCAAGAGACCCAGTACTTC. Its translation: CASSRGDGIYQETQYF.

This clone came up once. The CDR3 DNA is TGCGCCAGCAGCCAAGATAGAGCGGCGGATTCACCCCTCCACTTT. It encodes CASSQDRAADSPLHF. V is TRBV4-3 and J is TRBJ1-6; D not resolved. V lost 0 bases and J lost 8, with 11 bases in between. This CDR3 contains 15 residues. Germline V gene sequence: CDR1 LGHNA, CDR2 YSLEER.

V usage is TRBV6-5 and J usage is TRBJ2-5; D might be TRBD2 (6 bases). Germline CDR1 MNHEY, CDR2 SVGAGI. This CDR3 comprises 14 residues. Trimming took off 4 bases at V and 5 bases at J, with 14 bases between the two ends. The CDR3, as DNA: TGTGCCAGCAGTTGGCGGAGGGTTGAGGAGACCCAGTACTTC. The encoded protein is CASSWRRVEETQYF.

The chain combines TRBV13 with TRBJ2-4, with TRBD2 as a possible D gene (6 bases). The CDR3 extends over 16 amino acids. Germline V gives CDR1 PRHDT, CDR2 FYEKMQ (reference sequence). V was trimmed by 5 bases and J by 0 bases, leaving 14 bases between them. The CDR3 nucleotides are TGTGCCAGCAGCCCCCCCGGCGGGAAAGCCAAAAACATTCAGTACTTC. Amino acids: CASSPPGGKAKNIQYF.

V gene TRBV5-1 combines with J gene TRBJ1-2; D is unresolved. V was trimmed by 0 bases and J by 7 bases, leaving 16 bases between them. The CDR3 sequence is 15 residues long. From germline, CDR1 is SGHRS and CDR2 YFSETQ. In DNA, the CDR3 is TGCGCCAGCAGCTTGGCCTTGGATACAGCTAGTGGCTACACCTTC. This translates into CASSLALDTASGYTF.

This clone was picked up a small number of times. CDR3 residues: CSVYRGGQYF. The CDR3 DNA reads as TGCAGCGTCTACAGGGGCGGGCAGTACTTC. The chain joins TRBV29-1 to TRBJ2-7; 7 nucleotides match TRBD1. Germline V gene lookup returns CDR1 SQVTM and CDR2 ANQGSEA. Unmatched junction bases numbered 5, after V lost 6 bases and J lost 9 bases. The CDR3 sequence is 10 residues long.

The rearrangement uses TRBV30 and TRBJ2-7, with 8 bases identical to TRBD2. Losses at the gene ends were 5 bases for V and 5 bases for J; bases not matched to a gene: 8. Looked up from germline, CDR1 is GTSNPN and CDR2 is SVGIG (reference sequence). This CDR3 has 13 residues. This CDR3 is CAWQPGTSNEQYF. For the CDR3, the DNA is TGTGCCTGGCAACCCGGGACTAGTAACGAGCAGTACTTC. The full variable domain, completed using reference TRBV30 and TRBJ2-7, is SQTIHQWPATLVQPVGSPLSLECTVEGTSNPNLYWYRQAAGRGLQLLFYSVGIGQISSEVPQNLSASRPQDRQFILSSKKLLLSDSGFYLCAWQPGTSNEQYFGPGTRLTVT.

The CDR3 DNA is TGCGCCAGCAGCTTTGGGACGGGGAACTATGGCTACACCTTC. Translation gives CASSFGTGNYGYTF. J is TRBJ1-2 and V is TRBV5-1, with a tentative D call TRBD1 (5 bases). Trimming left V 2 bases short and J 2 bases short, with 10 bases between. CDR3 length: 14 residues. Germline loops: CDR1 SGHRS, CDR2 YFSETQ.

The CDR3 DNA reads as TGTGCCAGCAACACAGCGGGGGGGAGCTCCTACAATGAGCAGTTCTTC. It yields the protein CASNTAGGSSYNEQFF. The chain carries TRBV7-2 and TRBJ2-1; 10 bases match TRBD2. With V trimmed by 7 bases and J by 0 bases, 6 bases remained unmatched. Germline V gene data show CDR1 as SGHTA and CDR2 as FQGNSA. The length of the CDR3 is 16 residues.

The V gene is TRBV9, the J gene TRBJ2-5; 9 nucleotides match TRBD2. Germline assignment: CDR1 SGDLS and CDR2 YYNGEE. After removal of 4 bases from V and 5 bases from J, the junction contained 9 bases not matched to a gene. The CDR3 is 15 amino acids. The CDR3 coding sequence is TGTGCCAGCAGCTGGGGTAGCGGGAGTGCTGAGACCCAGTACTTC. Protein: CASSWGSGSAETQYF. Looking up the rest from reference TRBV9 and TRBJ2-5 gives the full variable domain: DSGVTQTPKHLITATGQRVTLRCSPRSGDLSVYWYQQSLDQGLQFLIQYYNGEERAKGNILERFSAQQFPDLHSELNLSSLELGDSALYFCASSWGSGSAETQYFGPGTRLLVL.

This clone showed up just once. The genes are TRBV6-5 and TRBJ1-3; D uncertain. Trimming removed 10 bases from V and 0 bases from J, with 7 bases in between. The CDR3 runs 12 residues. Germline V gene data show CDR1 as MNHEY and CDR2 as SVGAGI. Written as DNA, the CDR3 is TGTGCCATCTATTCCTCTGGAAACACCATATATTTT. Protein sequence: CAIYSSGNTIYF.

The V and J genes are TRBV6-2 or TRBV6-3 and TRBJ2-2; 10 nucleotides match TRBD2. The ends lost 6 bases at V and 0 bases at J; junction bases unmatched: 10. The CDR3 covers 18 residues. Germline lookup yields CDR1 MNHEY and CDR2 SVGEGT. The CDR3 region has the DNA TGTGCCAGCAGCCTAAGGGCTAGCGGGGGCCCGAACACCGGGGAGCTGTTTTTT. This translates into CASSLRASGGPNTGELFF.

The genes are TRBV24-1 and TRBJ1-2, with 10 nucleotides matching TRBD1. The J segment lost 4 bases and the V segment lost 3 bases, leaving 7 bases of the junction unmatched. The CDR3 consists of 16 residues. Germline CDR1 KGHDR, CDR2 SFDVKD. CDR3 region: CATSDPGTGEVYGYTF. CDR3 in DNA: TGTGCCACCAGTGATCCCGGGACAGGGGAAGTCTATGGCTACACCTTC.

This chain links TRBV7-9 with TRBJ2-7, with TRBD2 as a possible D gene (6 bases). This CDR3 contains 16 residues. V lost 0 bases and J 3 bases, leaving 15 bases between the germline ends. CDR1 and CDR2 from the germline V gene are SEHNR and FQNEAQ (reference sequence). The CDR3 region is CASSLAGLARYYEQYF. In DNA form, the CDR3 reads TGTGCCAGCAGCTTAGCGGGGCTAGCGAGATACTACGAGCAGTACTTC.

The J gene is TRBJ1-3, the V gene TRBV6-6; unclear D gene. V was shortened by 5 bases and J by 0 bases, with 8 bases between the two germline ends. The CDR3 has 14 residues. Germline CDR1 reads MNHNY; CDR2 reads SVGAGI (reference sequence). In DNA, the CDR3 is TGTGCCAGCAGTCGATCTTTCTCTGGAAACACCATATATTTT. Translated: CASSRSFSGNTIYF.

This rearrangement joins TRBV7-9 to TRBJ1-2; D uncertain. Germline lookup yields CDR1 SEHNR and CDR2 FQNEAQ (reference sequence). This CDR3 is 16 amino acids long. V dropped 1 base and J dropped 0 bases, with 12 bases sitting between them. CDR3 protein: CASSLGFTATNYGYTF. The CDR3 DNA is TGTGCCAGCAGCTTAGGGTTCACAGCTACTAACTATGGCTACACCTTC.

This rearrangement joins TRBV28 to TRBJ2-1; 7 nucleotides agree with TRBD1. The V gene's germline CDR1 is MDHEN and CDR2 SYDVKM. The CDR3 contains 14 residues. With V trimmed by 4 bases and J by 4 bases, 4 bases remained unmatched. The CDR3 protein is CASSSPGQYNEQFF. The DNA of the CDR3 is TGTGCCAGCAGTTCCCCGGGACAGTACAATGAGCAGTTCTTC.

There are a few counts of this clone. Written as DNA, the CDR3 is TGCGCCAGCAGCTTGGAGGGCTCTGGGGCCAACGTCCTGACTTTC. This translates into CASSLEGSGANVLTF. The rearrangement uses TRBV5-1 and TRBJ2-6; D is unresolved. This CDR3 comprises 15 residues. V lost 0 bases and J 0 bases, leaving 4 bases between the germline ends. CDR1 SGHRS and CDR2 YFSETQ come from the germline V gene. Full variable domain (remainder filled in from reference TRBV5-1 and TRBJ2-6): KAGVTQTPRYLIKTRGQQVTLSCSPISGHRSVSWYQQTPGQGLQFLFEYFSETQRNKGNFPGRFSGRQFSNSRSEMNVSTLELGDSALYLCASSLEGSGANVLTFGAGSRLTVL.

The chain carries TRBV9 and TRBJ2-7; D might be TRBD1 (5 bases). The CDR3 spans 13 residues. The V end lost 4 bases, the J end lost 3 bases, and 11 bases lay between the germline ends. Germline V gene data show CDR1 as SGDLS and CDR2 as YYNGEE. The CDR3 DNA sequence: TGTGCCAGCAGCACCGACAGTTTCTACGAGCAGTACTTC. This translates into CASSTDSFYEQYF.

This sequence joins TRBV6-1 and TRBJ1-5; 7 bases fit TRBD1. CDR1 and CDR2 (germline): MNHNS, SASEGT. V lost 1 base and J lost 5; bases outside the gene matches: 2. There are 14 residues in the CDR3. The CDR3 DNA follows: TGTGCCAGCAGTGAAGGGACAGGTTATCAGCCCCAGCATTTT. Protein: CASSEGTGYQPQHF.

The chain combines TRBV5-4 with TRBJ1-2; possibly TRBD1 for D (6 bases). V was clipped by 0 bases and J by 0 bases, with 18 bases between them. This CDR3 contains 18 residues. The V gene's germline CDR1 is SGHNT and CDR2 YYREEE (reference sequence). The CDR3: CASSLGGTRQTANYGYTF. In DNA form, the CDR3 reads TGTGCCAGCAGCTTGGGGGGGACAAGACAAACAGCTAACTATGGCTACACCTTC.